These 10 T cell receptor beta chains were sequenced from one sample in a study of lymphopenia after photon versus proton radiotherapy. Data came from immunoSEQ multiplex PCR; TCRdb stores just in-frame clones and leaves some out. The table lists under 65,000 clones, about four fifths of them singletons. Material: peripheral blood, obtained from a patient treated with proton-based radiotherapy. The receptors derive from a man aged 55 to 70 with pancreatic cancer.

This chain links TRBV28 with TRBJ1-1, with a weak D call TRBD1 (6 bases). The V end lost 2 bases, the J end lost 5 bases, and 15 bases lay between the germline ends. The CDR3 covers 15 residues. CDR1 is MDHEN, CDR2 SYDVKM, per germline. The DNA for the CDR3 is TGTGCCAGCAGTTTACCACAGGGAATTGGGACTGAAGCTTTCTTT. It specifies CASSLPQGIGTEAFF. The variable domain in full, with the rest retrieved from reference TRBV28 and TRBJ1-1, is DVKVTQSSRYLVKRTGEKVFLECVQDMDHENMFWYRQDPGLGLRLIYFSYDVKMKEKGDIPEGYSVSREKKERFSLILESASTNQTSMYLCASSLPQGIGTEAFFGQGTRLTVV.

The V call is TRBV7-6, the J call TRBJ1-1; TRBD1 is a possible D gene (6 bases). Germline-derived CDR1 and CDR2 are SGHVS and FNYEAQ. The germline V and J ends were trimmed by 5 bases and 6 bases, with 19 bases remaining between them. The CDR3 is 15 amino acids. CDR3 amino acids: CASSKSETQGAEAFF. The CDR3 DNA is TGTGCCAGCAGCAAATCGGAGACACAGGGTGCTGAAGCTTTCTTT.

This clone was picked up one time. A much more abundant neighbour one base away suggests this may be a read error. The sample has other DNA sequences that encode this CDR3 too. V and J are TRBV6-1 and TRBJ2-7; TRBD1 agrees at 8 bases. The CDR3 sequence is 14 residues long. Germline CDR1 reads MNHNS; CDR2 reads SASEGT. In DNA form, the CDR3 reads TGTGCTAGCAGTGTCGACAGGGGTCCGGACGAGCAGTACTTC. Translating it yields CASSVDRGPDEQYF.

The genes are TRBV15 and TRBJ2-1, with no clear D. The V gene lost 1 base and the J gene lost 4 bases, with 14 bases spanning the gap. Germline V gene lookup returns CDR1 LNHNV and CDR2 YYDKDF (reference sequence). The CDR3 sequence is 16 residues long. In DNA, the CDR3 is TGTGCCACCAGCAGAGTCGAGACCATGGAATACAATGAGCAGTTCTTC. This encodes CATSRVETMEYNEQFF.

The V call is TRBV4-1, the J call TRBJ2-3; maybe TRBD2 (6 bases). Per the germline V gene, CDR1 is MGHRA and CDR2 is YSYEKL. The CDR3 sequence is 14 residues long. V lost 1 base to trimming and J lost 14 bases, with 19 bases between them. As DNA, the CDR3 is TGCGCCAGCAGCCAAGTGGCGGATCCGGCGGGAATGTATTTT. Translating it yields CASSQVADPAGMYF.

This rearrangement joins TRBV5-1 to TRBJ2-7; 11 bases are a match to TRBD2. CDR3 size: 18 residues. Trimming took 9 bases from V and 0 from J; bases not matched to a gene: 17. Per germline, CDR1 SGHRS and CDR2 YFSETQ. The CDR3: CATSIGGTSGIGSYEQYF. CDR3 bases: TGCGCCACTAGCATTGGTGGGACTAGCGGAATTGGCTCCTACGAGCAGTACTTC.

This rearrangement joins TRBV30 to TRBJ2-7; 8 bases line up with TRBD1. The ends lost 5 bases at V and 0 bases at J; junction bases unmatched: 6. The germline V gene has CDR1 GTSNPN and CDR2 SVGIG (reference sequence). The CDR3 has 14 residues. DNA for the CDR3: TGTGCCTGGGCGGACAGGGCGACCTCCTACGAGCAGTACTTC. This sequence encodes CAWADRATSYEQYF.

The chain's CDR3 is CASSKQGQGNTEAFF. For the CDR3, the DNA is TGTGCCAGCTCAAAACAGGGACAGGGTAACACTGAAGCTTTCTTT. This chain connects TRBV18 to TRBJ1-1, with TRBD1 matching over 9 bases. Looked up from germline, CDR1 is KGHSH and CDR2 is LQKENI. The ends lost 5 bases at V and 2 bases at J; junction bases unmatched: 6. CDR3 size: 15 residues.

This chain uses TRBV2 with TRBJ2-7; 8 bases match TRBD1. After removal of 6 bases from V and 2 bases from J, the junction contained 9 bases not matched to a gene. The CDR3 has 15 residues. CDR1 is SNHLY and CDR2 is FYNNEI in the germline V gene. CDR3 loop: CASRAGGTRTYEQYF. The CDR3 DNA sequence: TGTGCCAGCAGGGCAGGGGGCACCCGAACCTACGAGCAGTACTTC.

This chain uses TRBV6-6 with TRBJ2-1, with TRBD2 matching 9 bases. V shed 4 bases and J 2 bases; nucleotides not matched to a gene: 6. This CDR3 comprises 16 residues. The germline CDR1 and CDR2 sequences are MNHNY and SVGAGI (reference sequence). CDR3 region: CASSWGSGRTYNEQFF. The CDR3 DNA follows: TGTGCCAGCAGTTGGGGGAGCGGGAGGACCTACAATGAGCAGTTCTTC.